This T cell receptor beta chain was obtained from a study of PD-1 blockade in classical Hodgkin lymphoma. Study-level points and caveats: With CD4+ cells, TCR diversity rose significantly by C4D1, but not with CD8+ cells.

Per germline, CDR1 MNHEY and CDR2 SVGAGI. This CDR3 region has 13 residues. V was trimmed by 8 bases and J by 4 bases, leaving 14 bases between them. As concerns this clone: Its target is unknown.

Generated by immunoSEQ multiplex PCR, the TCRdb table keeps only in-frame clones and is missing some. The table has fewer than 50,000 clones, over 75% seen once. Time point of the sample: cycle 4 day 1 (C4D1), after 5 to 7 weeks of nivolumab. Autologous stem cell transplantation was followed by relapse in every patient, and brentuximab vedotin exposure varied. This sequence joins TRBV6-5 and TRBJ1-2; D unclear. The sample consisted of peripheral blood mononuclear cells (PBMCs), taken before the fourth cycle of nivolumab. The source of this sequence is a human donor with classical Hodgkin lymphoma. Here the CDR3 DNA reads TGTGCCAGCTGCGAGAGCTACAGCTATGGCTACACCTTC. As protein: CASCESYSYGYTF.